The 23 T cell receptor beta chains reported below all come from one sample, sequenced in a study of blood T cells in healthy people across ages. Sample-barcoded 5' priming and a J-beta primer mix drove a second PCR of about 6 to 12 cycles. TCRdb passed the 5' RACE reads through MiXCR, listing each CDR3 protein once. There are 750,000 to 950,000 distinct CDR3 sequences in the sample; roughly 24% occur only once, and 2.5% to 3.5% lies in the top ten. This sample also appeared in a second study, on T cells of mothers and their children.

Source material: blood. These receptors were collected from a boy between 10 and 17 years old in good health.

The sample holds a few counts of this clonotype. In this CDR3 the conserved last residue, phenylalanine or tryptophan, is missing, so a read error is likely. This rearrangement joins TRBV7-6 to TRBJ2-5, with 7 positions matching TRBD2. The J call may be faulty, since TRBJ2-7 better matches the DNA end. Germline V lookup: CDR1 SGHVS, CDR2 FNYEAQ. This CDR3 has 15 residues. The CDR3, as DNA: TGTGCCAGCAGCTTAAGGGGAGGGCCACCCTACGAGCAGTACCTC. It specifies CASSLRGGPPYEQYL.

The chain is built from TRBV29-1 and TRBJ2-1; D unresolved. The V and J ends lost 2 bases and 1 base respectively, with 9 bases between them. Germline values: CDR1 SQVTM, CDR2 ANQGSEA. The CDR3 is 14 residues long. The CDR3 loop is CSVESHSSYNEQFF. For the CDR3, the DNA is TGCAGCGTTGAATCCCACTCGTCCTACAATGAGCAGTTCTTC.

The chain joins TRBV3-1 to TRBJ2-7; D gene unclear. Looked up from germline, CDR1 is LGHDT and CDR2 is YNNKEL (reference sequence). V was pared by 4 bases and J by 4 bases, with 11 bases between. This CDR3 has 13 amino acids. CDR3 residues: CASSRANIYEQYF. CDR3 nucleotide sequence: TGTGCCAGCAGCCGGGCCAACATATACGAGCAGTACTTC.

This clonotype has only a few counts. The gene calls are TRBV13 and TRBJ1-1; a possible D gene is TRBD1 (5 bases). V was trimmed by 7 bases and J by 8 bases, leaving 23 bases between them. The CDR3 extends over 15 amino acids. Germline lookup yields CDR1 PRHDT and CDR2 FYEKMQ (reference sequence). CDR3 loop: CASILSIDRWGEAFF. The CDR3 region has the DNA TGTGCCAGCATCCTCTCCATCGACCGCTGGGGGGAAGCTTTCTTT.

There are many counts of this clonotype. The chain has TRBV28 and TRBJ2-5; 12 bases agree with TRBD2. The CDR3 extends over 14 amino acids. V was clipped by 8 bases and J by 5 bases; unmatched bases: 6. CDR1 is MDHEN and CDR2 is SYDVKM in the germline V gene. CDR3 residues: CASRLAGGRETQYF. CDR3 DNA sequence: TGTGCCAGCCGCCTAGCGGGGGGGCGGGAGACCCAGTACTTC.

A few counts support this clonotype. V gene TRBV6-5 combines with J gene TRBJ2-1; perhaps TRBD2 as D (5 bases). The length of the CDR3 is 13 residues. Trimming pared 1 base from V and 9 bases from J, leaving 10 bases between. CDR1 and CDR2 (germline): MNHEY, SVGAGI. CDR3 DNA: TGTGCCAGCAGTTACTTTCAACGGGGTGAGCAGTTCTTC. Protein: CASSYFQRGEQFF.

The chain links TRBV29-1 to TRBJ2-5; 10 bases fit TRBD1. The J call could be wrong; TRBJ2-7 is a better fit for the DNA end. The CDR3 sequence is 14 residues long. Per the germline V gene, CDR1 is SQVTM and CDR2 is ANQGSEA. The CDR3 is CSAMDRGISYEQYF. In DNA, the CDR3 is TGCAGCGCCATGGACAGGGGGATCTCCTACGAGCAGTACTTC.

V gene TRBV5-1 combines with J gene TRBJ2-5, with 11 positions matching TRBD2. The DNA end favors TRBJ2-7, so the J call may be wrong. This CDR3 is 15 amino acids long. CDR1 SGHRS and CDR2 YFSETQ come from the germline V gene. CDR3 DNA sequence: TGCGCCAGCAGACCGAACCTAGCGGGGGGAAACGAGCAGTACTTC. Protein: CASRPNLAGGNEQYF.

This clonotype was picked up a small number of times. CDR3 in amino acids: CASSLVKGWTDTQYF. CDR3 bases: TGTGCCAGCAGCTTGGTCAAGGGGTGGACAGATACGCAGTATTTT. V and J are TRBV5-5 and TRBJ2-3, with a possible D match to TRBD1 (5 bases). Trimming took off 0 bases at V and 3 bases at J, with 11 bases between the two ends. The CDR3 sequence is 15 residues long. From germline, CDR1 is SGHKS and CDR2 YYEKEE (reference sequence).

This clonotype was recorded a few times. This sequence joins TRBV3-1 and TRBJ2-5; D call uncertain. The germline gives CDR1 LGHDT, CDR2 YNNKEL (reference sequence). The CDR3 runs 11 residues. Trimming left V 0 bases short and J 9 bases short, with 5 bases between. CDR3 loop: CASSQDKSQYF. The CDR3 bases are TGTGCCAGCAGCCAAGATAAATCCCAGTACTTC.

This chain connects TRBV5-5 to TRBJ2-1; TRBD2 aligns across 8 bases. This CDR3 spans 16 amino acids. Germline CDR1 reads SGHKS; CDR2 reads YYEKEE (reference sequence). J was trimmed by 2 bases and V by 3 bases; bases with no gene match: 7. The chain's CDR3 is CASSWLPGLAYNEQFF. CDR3 nucleotides: TGTGCCAGCAGCTGGCTCCCGGGACTAGCCTACAATGAGCAGTTCTTC. Full variable domain (missing parts from reference TRBV5-5 and TRBJ2-1): DAGVTQSPTHLIKTRGQQVTLRCSPISGHKSVSWYQQVLGQGPQFIFQYYEKEERGRGNFPDRFSARQFPNYSSELNVNALLLGDSALYLCASSWLPGLAYNEQFFGPGTRLTVL.

This clonotype was found a few times. This sequence joins TRBV9 and TRBJ2-3, with TRBD2 matching 11 bases. This CDR3 comprises 15 residues. The ends lost 3 bases at V and 2 bases at J; junction bases unmatched: 2. The germline gives CDR1 SGDLS, CDR2 YYNGEE. CDR3: CASSATSGATDTQYF. In DNA, the CDR3 is TGTGCCAGCAGCGCGACTAGCGGGGCCACAGATACGCAGTATTTT.

A few counts support this clonotype. The CDR3 DNA follows: TGCAGCGTTGAAGTCCCCGGCAGGGCCTCAGATACGCAGTATTTT. It specifies CSVEVPGRASDTQYF. The rearrangement uses TRBV29-1 and TRBJ2-3, with TRBD1 as a possible D gene (5 bases). Germline V gene sequence: CDR1 SQVTM, CDR2 ANQGSEA. V lost 1 base and J lost 4, with 15 bases in between. CDR3 length: 15 residues.

This chain joins TRBV5-1 and TRBJ2-2; D is undetermined. The V and J ends lost 1 base and 1 base respectively, with 8 bases between them. Germline values: CDR1 SGHRS, CDR2 YFSETQ. This CDR3 has 15 residues. Here the CDR3 DNA reads TGCGCCAGCAGCTTGTCCGCGGAGAACACCGGGGAGCTGTTTTTT. Translation gives CASSLSAENTGELFF.

CDR3 sequence: CASSYSKGAYGYTF. DNA for the CDR3: TGTGCCAGCAGTTACTCGAAGGGTGCCTATGGCTACACCTTC. This chain links TRBV6-5 with TRBJ1-2; D gene ambiguous. Trimming cost V 0 bases and J 4 bases, with 9 bases left between them. Germline V gene sequence: CDR1 MNHEY, CDR2 SVGAGI. The CDR3 spans 14 residues.

This clonotype has more than one count but fewer than ten. The gene calls are TRBV20-1 and TRBJ1-5; D not certain. The CDR3 contains 13 residues. Germline CDR1 is DFQATT and CDR2 is SNEGSKA (reference sequence). V was cut by 6 bases and J by 3 bases, with 12 bases left in between. The CDR3 reads CSAGGKDNQPQHF. CDR3 coding DNA: TGCAGTGCGGGAGGGAAAGACAATCAGCCCCAGCATTTT.

The chain has TRBV20-1 and TRBJ1-2, with D maybe TRBD1 (6 bases). This CDR3 has 13 amino acids. V was trimmed by 1 base and J by 7 bases, leaving 13 bases between them. The germline V gene has CDR1 DFQATT and CDR2 SNEGSKA (reference sequence). The DNA of the CDR3 is TGCAGTGCTAGAGGGACAGAGGGCGGTGGCTACACCTTC. Translated, it gives CSARGTEGGGYTF.

The chain links TRBV20-1 to TRBJ2-5, with a tentative D call TRBD2 (7 bases). V lost 6 bases, J lost 1 base, and 12 bases lay in between. Looked up from germline, CDR1 is DFQATT and CDR2 is SNEGSKA (reference sequence). CDR3 length equals 13 residues. CDR3 amino acids: CSAKRGGQETQYF. The CDR3 coding sequence is TGCAGTGCCAAAAGGGGGGGCCAAGAGACCCAGTACTTC.

The gene calls are TRBV7-9 and TRBJ1-3, with D hard to call. Germline lookup yields CDR1 SEHNR and CDR2 FQNEAQ (reference sequence). The V gene lost 5 bases and the J gene lost 7 bases, with 6 bases spanning the gap. The CDR3 is 11 amino acids. The CDR3 DNA follows: TGTGCCAGCAGCCTACAGAACACCATATATTTT. This translates into CASSLQNTIYF.

This clonotype was counted a few times. The J gene is TRBJ2-5, the V gene TRBV10-3; 8 bases are a match to TRBD2. The J call may be mistaken, given a closer DNA end match to TRBJ2-1. Germline values: CDR1 ENHRY, CDR2 SYGVKD. The CDR3 extends over 16 amino acids. The CDR3 DNA sequence: TGTGCCATCAGTGAGTCGGCGGGGGGAAACTACAATGAGCAGTTCTTC. Residues: CAISESAGGNYNEQFF.

In its sample, this clonotype was seen once. The chain employs TRBV30 and TRBJ2-5, with 9 bases identical to TRBD2. This CDR3 has 17 amino acids. The germline V gene has CDR1 GTSNPN and CDR2 SVGIG (reference sequence). V shed 0 bases, J shed 1 base, and the junction held 9 bases outside the gene matches. The CDR3 bases are TGTGCCTGGAGTGTACCCGGGGTACTAGCGGGCCAAGAGACCCAGTACTTC. Amino acid sequence: CAWSVPGVLAGQETQYF. Combining the CDR3 with reference TRBV30 and TRBJ2-5 gives the whole variable domain SQTIHQWPATLVQPVGSPLSLECTVEGTSNPNLYWYRQAAGRGLQLLFYSVGIGQISSEVPQNLSASRPQDRQFILSSKKLLLSDSGFYLCAWSVPGVLAGQETQYFGPGTRLLVL.

Only a few counts were recorded for this clonotype. The chain couples TRBV3-1 to TRBJ2-2; 7 bases are shared with TRBD1. V dropped 4 bases and J dropped 0; count of bases not matched to a gene: 8. The CDR3 spans 17 residues. Germline V gives CDR1 LGHDT, CDR2 YNNKEL (reference sequence). In DNA form, the CDR3 reads TGTGCCAGCAGCCTGACAGGGAACTTCGCGAACACCGGGGAGCTGTTTTTT. It translates to CASSLTGNFANTGELFF.

This clonotype was observed a handful of times. The chain joins TRBV7-2 to TRBJ2-7, with 12 positions matching TRBD2. J was trimmed by 2 bases and V by 5 bases; bases with no gene match: 7. The CDR3 extends over 16 amino acids. The germline gives CDR1 SGHTA, CDR2 FQGNSA. The CDR3 DNA reads as TGTGCCAGCAGCGGGACTAGCGGGCCAAGCCCCTACGAGCAGTACTTC. Protein: CASSGTSGPSPYEQYF.